This T cell receptor beta chain was captured by sequencing in a study of PD-1 blockade in mismatch repair-deficient tumors. The CDR3 covers 15 residues. CDR1 and CDR2 (germline): MGHRA, YSYEKL. With V trimmed by 1 base and J by 8 bases, 9 bases remained unmatched. Some clones are missing from TCRdb's copy, which holds only in-frame ones; the method was immunoSEQ multiplex PCR. The sample contains approximately 130,000 clones, around 86% of which appear only once. TCRs were sequenced from three patients responding to pembrolizumab. The chain has TRBV4-1 and TRBJ1-2; TRBD1 matches 8 bases. The sample in question was peripheral blood, obtained 44 weeks after starting pembrolizumab. The receptor's source is an adult with mismatch repair-deficient cancer. As DNA, the CDR3 is TGCGCCAGCAGCCAAGTTGCAGGGGGCGCGGGGGGCTACACCTTC. As protein: CASSQVAGGAGGYTF.